Below, 14 T cell receptor beta chains from the same sample are listed, as sequenced in a study of blood T cell repertoires in COVID-19. The table came from immunoSEQ multiplex PCR; TCRdb's copy has only in-frame clones and leaves some out. The table records roughly 200,000 clones, less than 80% of them present only once. The sequenced sample was peripheral blood. These receptors came from a man in his forties or fifties who had recovered from COVID-19.

The chain is built from TRBV5-1 and TRBJ2-3, with TRBD2 matching over 11 bases. Germline V CDR1 and CDR2: SGHRS, YFSETQ. The CDR3 sequence is 16 residues long. V gave up 0 bases and J gave up 4 bases; unmatched junction bases: 4. The CDR3 sequence is CASSLAIAGGSDTQYF. CDR3 in DNA: TGCGCCAGCAGCTTGGCTATAGCGGGAGGGTCAGATACGCAGTATTTT.

V and J are TRBV4-2 and TRBJ2-7, with 7 bases that match TRBD2. CDR1 is LGHNA, CDR2 YNFKEQ, per germline. This CDR3 is 11 amino acids long. With 3 bases clipped from V and 12 bases from J, the junction kept 5 bases outside the gene matches. CDR3 in amino acids: CASSHETSLYF. CDR3 coding DNA: TGTGCCAGCAGCCACGAGACTAGCTTGTACTTC.

J is TRBJ2-7 and V is TRBV28, with D possibly TRBD1 on 5 matching bases. Trimming cost V 9 bases and J 5 bases, with 14 bases left between them. CDR3 length: 12 amino acids. Germline V gene lookup returns CDR1 MDHEN and CDR2 SYDVKM. The CDR3 nucleotides are TGTGCCAGTAAAACCCAGGGTGACGAGCAGTACTTC. It translates to CASKTQGDEQYF.

The chain combines TRBV6-4 with TRBJ2-2; D may be TRBD1 (5 bases). CDR1 is MRHNA, CDR2 SNTAGT, per germline. There are 12 residues in the CDR3. V was trimmed by 8 bases and J by 7 bases, leaving 11 bases between them. CDR3 amino acids: CASLQGIGELFF. The CDR3 nucleotides read TGTGCCAGCCTCCAGGGAATCGGGGAGCTGTTTTTT.

The rearrangement uses TRBV2 and TRBJ2-1, with 10 positions matching TRBD2. The CDR3 is 14 residues long. V trimming: 7 bases; J trimming: 2 bases; junction bases outside the gene matches: 2. The germline V gene has CDR1 SNHLY and CDR2 FYNNEI. The DNA of the CDR3 is TGTGCCAGCAAGACTAGCGGGCCCTACAATGAGCAGTTCTTC. The encoded protein is CASKTSGPYNEQFF.

The V call is TRBV2, the J call TRBJ2-7; tentative D call: TRBD1 (5 bases). The V end lost 1 base, the J end lost 0 bases, and 13 bases lay between the germline ends. The CDR3 covers 16 residues. Germline assignment: CDR1 SNHLY and CDR2 FYNNEI. The chain's CDR3 is CASSEGLGPSSYEQYF. The CDR3 DNA is TGTGCCAGCAGTGAAGGACTGGGGCCTAGCTCCTACGAGCAGTACTTC. Drawing the rest from reference TRBV2 and TRBJ2-7, the complete variable domain is EPEVTQTPSHQVTQMGQEVILRCVPISNHLYFYWYRQILGQKVEFLVSFYNNEISEKSEIFDDQFSVERPDGSNFTLKIRSTKLEDSAMYFCASSEGLGPSSYEQYFGPGTRLTVT.

This sequence joins TRBV11-2 and TRBJ2-7, with D possibly matching TRBD2 (6 bases). V was pared by 1 base and J by 0 bases, with 7 bases between. CDR1 is SGHAT and CDR2 is FQNNGV in the germline V gene. This CDR3 contains 14 residues. The CDR3 coding sequence is TGTGCCAGCAGCTTAGGCGGGAACTCCTACGAGCAGTACTTC. This codes for CASSLGGNSYEQYF. The complete variable domain, with remaining parts taken from reference TRBV11-2 and TRBJ2-7, reads EAGVAQSPRYKIIEKRQSVAFWCNPISGHATLYWYQQILGQGPKLLIQFQNNGVVDDSQLPKDRFSAERLKGVDSTLKIQPAKLEDSAVYLCASSLGGNSYEQYFGPGTRLTVT.

The chain's CDR3 is CASSRTGSPIDDTQYF. In nucleotides, the CDR3 is TGCGCCAGCAGCCGTACAGGGTCGCCCATAGATGATACGCAGTATTTT. The J gene is TRBJ2-3, the V gene TRBV5-1, with D tentatively TRBD1 (6 bases). V was clipped by 4 bases and J by 6 bases, with 21 bases between them. The CDR3 runs 16 residues. Germline CDR1 and CDR2: SGHRS and YFSETQ.

The chain carries TRBV9 and TRBJ2-1, with TRBD2 identical over 16 bases. The junction had 2 bases not matched to a gene; V was cut back by 4 bases and J by 1 base. This CDR3 region has 17 residues. Germline V gives CDR1 SGDLS, CDR2 YYNGEE. CDR3: CASSTGLAGGSYNEQFF. The CDR3, as DNA: TGTGCCAGCAGCACGGGACTAGCGGGAGGGTCCTACAATGAGCAGTTCTTC.

This chain links TRBV7-9 with TRBJ1-3; D unclear. The CDR3 consists of 17 residues. CDR1 SEHNR and CDR2 FQNEAQ come from the germline V gene (reference sequence). Trimming removed 1 base at V and 0 bases at J, with 13 bases between. CDR3 coding DNA: TGTGCCAGCAGCTTAGGGAGCGGACCCCGCTCTGGAAACACCATATATTTT. Translating it yields CASSLGSGPRSGNTIYF.

The chain combines TRBV6-4 with TRBJ2-3; possible D gene TRBD1, 5 bases. With 4 bases removed from V and 4 bases from J, the gap between germline ends came to 9 bases. Per germline, CDR1 MRHNA and CDR2 SNTAGT. This CDR3 has 13 amino acids. The CDR3 spells CASSVQAPDTQYF. The DNA for the CDR3 is TGTGCCAGCAGTGTACAGGCCCCAGATACGCAGTATTTT.

CDR3 DNA sequence: TGTGCCAGCAGCTTGGGACTAGCGGGAGGCACAGATACGCAGTATTTT. Its translation: CASSLGLAGGTDTQYF. This chain uses TRBV5-4 with TRBJ2-3; 12 bases line up with TRBD2. Germline V CDR1 and CDR2: SGHNT, YYREEE (reference sequence). The J segment lost 1 base and the V segment lost 0 bases, leaving 0 bases of the junction unmatched. The CDR3 has 16 amino acids.

This chain connects TRBV5-1 to TRBJ2-7; the match to TRBD1 covers 8 bases. CDR3 size: 16 residues. J gave up 2 bases and V 3 bases, and 10 bases lay outside the gene matches. Germline V gene data show CDR1 as SGHRS and CDR2 as YFSETQ. The DNA of the CDR3 is TGCGCCAGCAGCTCGATTAGGACAGGGCGGACCTACGAGCAGTACTTC. Its protein product is CASSSIRTGRTYEQYF.

This chain connects TRBV5-1 to TRBJ1-2; D unclear. V was clipped by 3 bases and J by 8 bases, with 17 bases between them. The CDR3 runs 14 residues. Germline-derived CDR1 and CDR2 are SGHRS and YFSETQ. The CDR3 here is CASSYETTRRGYTF. The CDR3 DNA reads as TGCGCCAGCAGCTATGAAACCACCAGGAGGGGCTACACCTTC. Based on the CDR3 plus reference TRBV5-1 and TRBJ1-2, the full variable domain is KAGVTQTPRYLIKTRGQQVTLSCSPISGHRSVSWYQQTPGQGLQFLFEYFSETQRNKGNFPGRFSGRQFSNSRSEMNVSTLELGDSALYLCASSYETTRRGYTFGSGTRLTVV.